The next 7 T cell receptor beta chains were all read from a single sample in a study of blood T cell repertoires in COVID-19. Only in-frame clones appear in the TCRdb table, and some are missing; sequencing was by immunoSEQ multiplex PCR. In the table there are about 120,000 clones, roughly four fifths of which are singletons. Sequencing was performed on peripheral blood. These receptors came from a woman aged 55-69 years with acute or convalescent COVID-19.

Turning to this clone: Different DNA sequences within this sample yield the same CDR3. The chain couples TRBV12-3 or TRBV12-4 to TRBJ1-5; weak D call: TRBD1 (5 bases). This CDR3 spans 13 amino acids. The ends were cut back, 8 bases at V and 4 bases at J, with 12 bases in the middle. CDR3 sequence: CASRGTGNQPQHF. The DNA for the CDR3 is TGTGCCAGCCGGGGGACGGGGAATCAGCCCCAGCATTTT.

J is TRBJ1-5 and V is TRBV7-2; D unclear. V lost 5 bases, J lost 0 bases, and 8 bases lay in between. CDR1 SGHTA and CDR2 FQGNSA come from the germline V gene. There are 14 residues in the CDR3. CDR3 protein: CASSERYSNQPQHF. The CDR3 DNA reads TGTGCCAGCAGCGAACGGTATAGCAATCAGCCCCAGCATTTT.

This chain links TRBV20-1 with TRBJ1-1; 7 nucleotides agree with TRBD1. Trimming cost V 3 bases and J 10 bases; bases outside gene matches: 8. CDR1 and CDR2 (germline): DFQATT, SNEGSKA (reference sequence). This CDR3 has 12 amino acids. In DNA, the CDR3 is TGCAGTGCTAGTGATACAGGGGTAGGAGCTTTCTTT. Its translation: CSASDTGVGAFF.

Regarding this clone: A much larger clone lies one base from this, so it may be a read error. This CDR3 reads CASRRVNQPQHF. DNA for the CDR3: TGTGCCAGCAGGAGGGTCAATCAGCCCCAGCATTTT. This chain links TRBV9 with TRBJ1-5; D is unresolved. The CDR3 extends over 12 amino acids. The germline V gene encodes CDR1 SGDLS and CDR2 YYNGEE. The V end lost 5 bases, the J end lost 3 bases, and 6 bases lay between the germline ends.

The V and J genes are TRBV5-1 and TRBJ2-1; possible D gene TRBD2, 5 bases. CDR1 SGHRS and CDR2 YFSETQ come from the germline V gene. Trimming removed 2 bases from V and 2 bases from J, with 8 bases in between. This CDR3 region has 14 residues. The CDR3 nucleotides are TGCGCCAGCAGCTTAGACTACGCCTACAATGAGCAGTTCTTC. Amino acid sequence: CASSLDYAYNEQFF.

The chain uses TRBV4-3 and TRBJ2-7; tentatively, D is TRBD2 (6 bases). Germline V gives CDR1 LGHNA, CDR2 YSLEER. V lost 4 bases, J lost 2 bases, and 12 bases lay in between. The CDR3 extends over 14 amino acids. The CDR3 DNA is TGCGCCAGCAGCCTATGGCGGGGAACCTACGAGCAGTACTTC. It translates to CASSLWRGTYEQYF.

This clone was counted only a few times. The genes are TRBV6-1 and TRBJ2-7, with 7 bases lining up with TRBD1. V lost 0 bases, J lost 7 bases, and 6 bases stayed unmatched. The CDR3 has 14 residues. Germline CDR1 and CDR2: MNHNS and SASEGT. The CDR3 sequence is CASSEAGGLPEQYF. The CDR3 nucleotides are TGTGCCAGCAGTGAAGCAGGGGGCCTACCGGAGCAGTACTTC.